This T cell receptor (beta chain) comes out of a study of OX40 agonist ivuxolimab in advanced cancers. Study-level information: Participants averaged 60 years of age (range roughly 20 to 90) and were roughly 83% male.

CDR3 length: 14 amino acids. Germline V lookup: CDR1 LGHNT, CDR2 FRNRAP. Trimming stripped 7 bases from V and 4 bases from J, with 16 bases between. Concerning this clone: What it binds is unknown.

General study results and limits: In general, CD8+ T cells held more expanded clones than CD4+ did, on average.

Profiled with immunoSEQ multiplex PCR; TCRdb holds only in-frame clones, not every one. The table shows 60,000 or so clones, with approximately 86% occurring only once. The chain recombines TRBV12-5 with TRBJ2-5; either TRBD1 or TRBD2 may fit D (6 bases each). Sequenced here: CD4+ or CD8+ T cells sorted from blood, sampled in a trial of the OX40 agonist ivuxolimab. The receptor comes from an adult with an advanced solid tumor such as melanoma, head and neck, liver or kidney cancer. The CDR3 DNA follows: TGTGCTAGTGCCCCCGGGGGCCCCCCAGAGACCCAGTACTTC. Translated, it gives CASAPGGPPETQYF.